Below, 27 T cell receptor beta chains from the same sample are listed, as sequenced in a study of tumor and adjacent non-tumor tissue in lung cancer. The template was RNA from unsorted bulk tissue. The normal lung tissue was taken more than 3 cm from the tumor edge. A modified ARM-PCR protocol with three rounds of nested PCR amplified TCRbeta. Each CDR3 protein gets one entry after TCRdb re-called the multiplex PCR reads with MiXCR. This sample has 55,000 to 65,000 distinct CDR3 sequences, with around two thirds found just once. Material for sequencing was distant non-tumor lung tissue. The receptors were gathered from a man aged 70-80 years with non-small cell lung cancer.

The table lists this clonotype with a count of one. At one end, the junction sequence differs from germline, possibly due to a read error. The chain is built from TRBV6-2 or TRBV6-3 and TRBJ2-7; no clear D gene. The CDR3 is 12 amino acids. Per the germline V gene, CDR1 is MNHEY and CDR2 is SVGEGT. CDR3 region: CASTSSSYKQYF. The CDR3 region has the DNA TGTGCCAGCACCTCTTCATCCTACAAGCAGTACTTC.

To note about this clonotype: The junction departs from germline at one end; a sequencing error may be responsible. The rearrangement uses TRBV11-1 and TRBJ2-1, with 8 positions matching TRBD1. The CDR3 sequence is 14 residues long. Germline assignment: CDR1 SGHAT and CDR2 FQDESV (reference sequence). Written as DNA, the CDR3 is TGTGCAAGCAGTCCCCAGACAGGGGTGGATGAGCTGTTCTTC. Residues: CASSPQTGVDELFF. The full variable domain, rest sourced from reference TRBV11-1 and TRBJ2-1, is EAEVAQSPRYKITEKSQAVAFWCDPISGHATLYWYRQILGQGPELLVQFQDESVVDDSQLPKDRFSAERLKGVDSTLKIQPAELGDSAMYLCASSPQTGVDELFFGPGTRLTVL.

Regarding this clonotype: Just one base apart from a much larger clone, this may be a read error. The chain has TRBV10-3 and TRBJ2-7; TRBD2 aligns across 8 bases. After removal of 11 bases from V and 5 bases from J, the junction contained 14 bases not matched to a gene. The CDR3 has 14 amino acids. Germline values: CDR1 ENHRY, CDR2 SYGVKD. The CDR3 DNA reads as TGTGCCGCCTCGGGCGGGGGGCAGAGCCACGAGCAGTACTTC. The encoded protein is CAASGGGQSHEQYF.

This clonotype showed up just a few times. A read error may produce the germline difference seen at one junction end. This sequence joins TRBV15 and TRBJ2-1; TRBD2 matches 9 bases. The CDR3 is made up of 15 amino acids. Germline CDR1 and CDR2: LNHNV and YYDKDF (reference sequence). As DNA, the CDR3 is TGTGCCACTAGCAGAGAGACTAGCGGAAACAATGAGCAGTTCTTC. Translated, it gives CATSRETSGNNEQFF.

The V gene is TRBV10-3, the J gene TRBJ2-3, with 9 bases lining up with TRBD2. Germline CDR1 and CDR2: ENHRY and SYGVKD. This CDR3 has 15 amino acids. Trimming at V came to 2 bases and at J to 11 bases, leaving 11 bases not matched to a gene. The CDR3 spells CAISEAGGHGAMQYF. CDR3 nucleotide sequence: TGTGCCATCAGTGAGGCGGGGGGGCATGGAGCTATGCAGTATTTT.

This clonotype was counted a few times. The CDR3 protein is CASSLNRDYTF. DNA for the CDR3: TGCGCCAGCAGCCTAAACCGTGACTACACCTTC. V gene TRBV5-1 combines with J gene TRBJ1-2; D unresolved. V lost 4 bases and J lost 10, with 11 bases in between. Germline loops: CDR1 SGHRS, CDR2 YFSETQ. The CDR3 loop spans 11 amino acids.

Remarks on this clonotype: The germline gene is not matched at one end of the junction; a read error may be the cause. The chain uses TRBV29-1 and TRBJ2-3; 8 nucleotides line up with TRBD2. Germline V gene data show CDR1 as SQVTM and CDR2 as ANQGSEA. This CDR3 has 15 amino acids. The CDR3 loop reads CSTSAGGHITDTQYF. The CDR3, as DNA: TGCAGCACCAGCGCGGGGGGACATATCACAGATACACAGTATTTT.

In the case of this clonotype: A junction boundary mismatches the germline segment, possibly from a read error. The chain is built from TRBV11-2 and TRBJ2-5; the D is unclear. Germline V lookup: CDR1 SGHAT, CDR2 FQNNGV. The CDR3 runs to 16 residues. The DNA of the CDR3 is TGTGCCAGTAGCCATTGGACGGTGAGGAAACAAGAGATCCAGTACTTC. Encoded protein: CASSHWTVRKQEIQYF.

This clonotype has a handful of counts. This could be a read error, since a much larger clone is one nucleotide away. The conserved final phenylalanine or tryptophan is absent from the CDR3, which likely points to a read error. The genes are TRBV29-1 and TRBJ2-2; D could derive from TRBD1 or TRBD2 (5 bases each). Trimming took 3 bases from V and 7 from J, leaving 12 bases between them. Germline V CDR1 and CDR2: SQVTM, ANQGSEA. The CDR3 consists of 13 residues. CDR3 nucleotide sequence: TGCAGCGTTGAGTCCAGGGAGAGCGGGGAGCTGTTTTAT. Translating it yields CSVESRESGELFY.

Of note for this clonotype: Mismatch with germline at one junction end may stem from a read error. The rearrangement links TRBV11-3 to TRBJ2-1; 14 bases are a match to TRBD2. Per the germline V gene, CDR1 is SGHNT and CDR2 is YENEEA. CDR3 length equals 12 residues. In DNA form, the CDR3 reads TGTGCCAGCAGCGGACTAGCGGGGGGTTTCTTTTTC. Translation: CASSGLAGGFFF.

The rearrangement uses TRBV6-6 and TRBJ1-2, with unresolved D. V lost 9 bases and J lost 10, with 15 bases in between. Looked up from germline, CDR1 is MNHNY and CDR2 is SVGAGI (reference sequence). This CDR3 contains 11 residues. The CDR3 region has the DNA TGTGCCAGTACCCGCGGGGAGGACTACACCTTC. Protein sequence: CASTRGEDYTF.

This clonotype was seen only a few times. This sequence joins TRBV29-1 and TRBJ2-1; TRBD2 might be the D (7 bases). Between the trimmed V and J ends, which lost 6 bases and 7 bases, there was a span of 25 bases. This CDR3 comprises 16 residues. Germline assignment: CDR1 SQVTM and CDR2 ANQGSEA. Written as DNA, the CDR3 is TGCAGCGTGGTTGGGGGGGCTCGGACACGCGGGAATGAGCAGTTCTTC. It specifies CSVVGGARTRGNEQFF.

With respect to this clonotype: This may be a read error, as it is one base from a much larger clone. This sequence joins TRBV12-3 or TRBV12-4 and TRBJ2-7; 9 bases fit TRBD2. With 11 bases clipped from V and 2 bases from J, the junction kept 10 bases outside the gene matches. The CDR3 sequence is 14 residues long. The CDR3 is CAGGRAGGPYEQYF. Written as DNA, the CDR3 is TGTGCCGGCGGGCGAGCGGGAGGACCCTACGAGCAGTACTTC.

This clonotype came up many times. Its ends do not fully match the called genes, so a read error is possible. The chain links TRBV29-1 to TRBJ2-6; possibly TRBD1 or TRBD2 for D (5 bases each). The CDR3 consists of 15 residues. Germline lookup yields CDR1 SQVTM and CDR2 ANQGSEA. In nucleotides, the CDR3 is TGCAACGTTGACGGGGCAGACTCTGGGGCCAACGTCCTGACTTTC. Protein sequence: CNVDGADSGANVLTF.

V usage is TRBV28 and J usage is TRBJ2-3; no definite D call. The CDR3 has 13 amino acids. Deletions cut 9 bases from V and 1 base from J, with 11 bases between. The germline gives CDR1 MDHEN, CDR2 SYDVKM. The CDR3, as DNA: TGTGCCAGTTTCGTTCAGGGCACAGATACGCAGTATTTT. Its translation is CASFVQGTDTQYF.

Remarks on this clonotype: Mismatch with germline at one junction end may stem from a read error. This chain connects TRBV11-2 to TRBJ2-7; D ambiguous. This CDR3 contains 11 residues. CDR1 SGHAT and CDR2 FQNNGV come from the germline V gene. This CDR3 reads CASSLAYERYF. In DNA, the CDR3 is TGTGCCAGCAGCTTGGCCTACGAGCGGTACTTC.

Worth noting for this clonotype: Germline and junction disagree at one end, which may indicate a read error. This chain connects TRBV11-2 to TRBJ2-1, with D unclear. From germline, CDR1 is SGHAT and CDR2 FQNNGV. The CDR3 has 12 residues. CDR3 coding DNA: TGTGCCGGCAGCCCGGACTACAATGAGCAGTTCTTC. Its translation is CAGSPDYNEQFF.

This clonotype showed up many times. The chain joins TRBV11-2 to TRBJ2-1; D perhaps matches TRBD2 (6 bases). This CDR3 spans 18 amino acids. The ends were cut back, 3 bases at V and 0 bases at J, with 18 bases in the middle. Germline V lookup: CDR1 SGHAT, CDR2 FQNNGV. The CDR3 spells CASSFRAPGGGSYNEQFF. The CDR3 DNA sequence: TGTGCCAGCAGCTTCAGGGCCCCCGGGGGTGGCTCCTACAATGAGCAGTTCTTC.

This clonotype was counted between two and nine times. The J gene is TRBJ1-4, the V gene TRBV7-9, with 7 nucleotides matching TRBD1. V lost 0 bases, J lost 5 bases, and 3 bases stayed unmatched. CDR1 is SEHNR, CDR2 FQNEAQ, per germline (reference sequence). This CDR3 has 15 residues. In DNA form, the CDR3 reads TGTGCCAGCAGCTTAGCGGGACAGCGAAATGAAAAACTGTTTTTT. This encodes CASSLAGQRNEKLFF.

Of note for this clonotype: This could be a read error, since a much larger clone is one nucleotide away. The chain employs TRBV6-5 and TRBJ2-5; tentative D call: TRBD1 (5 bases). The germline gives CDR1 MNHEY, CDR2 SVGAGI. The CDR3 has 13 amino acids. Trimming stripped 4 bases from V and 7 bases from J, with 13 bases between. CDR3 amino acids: CASSFQGFVTQYF. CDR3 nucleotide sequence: TGTGCCAGCAGTTTCCAGGGTTTTGTGACCCAGTACTTC.

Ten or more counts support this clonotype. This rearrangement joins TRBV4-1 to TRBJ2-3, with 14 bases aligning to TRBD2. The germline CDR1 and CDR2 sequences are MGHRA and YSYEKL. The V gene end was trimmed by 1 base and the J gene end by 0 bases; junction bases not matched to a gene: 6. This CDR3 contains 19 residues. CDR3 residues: CASSQGTSGGRLSTDTQYF. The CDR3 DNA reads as TGCGCCAGCAGCCAAGGGACTAGCGGGGGGCGCCTGAGCACAGATACGCAGTATTTT.

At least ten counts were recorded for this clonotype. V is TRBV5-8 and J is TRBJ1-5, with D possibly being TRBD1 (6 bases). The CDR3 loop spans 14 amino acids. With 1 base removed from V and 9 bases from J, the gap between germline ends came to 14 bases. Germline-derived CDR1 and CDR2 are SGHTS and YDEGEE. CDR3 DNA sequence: TGTGCCAGCAGCTTGAGACAGGCGGGGATGCCCCAGCATTTT. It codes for CASSLRQAGMPQHF. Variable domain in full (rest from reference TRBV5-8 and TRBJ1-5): EAGVTQSPTHLIKTRGQQATLRCSPISGHTSVYWYQQALGLGLQFLLWYDEGEERNRGNFPPRFSGRQFPNYSSELNVNALELEDSALYLCASSLRQAGMPQHFGDGTRLSIL.

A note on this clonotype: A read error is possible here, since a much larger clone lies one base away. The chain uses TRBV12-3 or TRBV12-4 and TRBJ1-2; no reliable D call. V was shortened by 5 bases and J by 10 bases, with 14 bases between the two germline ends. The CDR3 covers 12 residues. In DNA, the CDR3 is TGTGCCAGCAGTCCCGAGGACGACCTCTACACCTTC. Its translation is CASSPEDDLYTF.

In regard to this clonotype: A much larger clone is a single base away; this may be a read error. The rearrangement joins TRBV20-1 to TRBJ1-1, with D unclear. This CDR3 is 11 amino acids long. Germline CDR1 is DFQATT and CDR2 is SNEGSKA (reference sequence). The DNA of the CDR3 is TGCAGTGCCTTGTCGGATCCTGAAGTTTTCTTT. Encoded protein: CSALSDPEVFF.

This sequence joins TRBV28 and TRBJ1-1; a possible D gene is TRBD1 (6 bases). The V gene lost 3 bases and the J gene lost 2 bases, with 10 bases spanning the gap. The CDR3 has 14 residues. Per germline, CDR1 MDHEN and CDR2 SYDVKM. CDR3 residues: CASSLLGANTEAFF. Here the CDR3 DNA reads TGTGCCAGCAGTTTGTTGGGGGCCAACACTGAAGCTTTCTTT. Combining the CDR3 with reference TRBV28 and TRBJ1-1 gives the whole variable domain DVKVTQSSRYLVKRTGEKVFLECVQDMDHENMFWYRQDPGLGLRLIYFSYDVKMKEKGDIPEGYSVSREKKERFSLILESASTNQTSMYLCASSLLGANTEAFFGQGTRLTVV.

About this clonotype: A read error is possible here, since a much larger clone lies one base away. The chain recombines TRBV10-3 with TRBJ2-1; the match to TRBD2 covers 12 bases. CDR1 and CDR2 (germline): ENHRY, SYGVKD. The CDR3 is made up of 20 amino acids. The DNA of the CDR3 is TGTGCCATCAATGAGTCAACTAGCGGGAGGTATACTGTTAAGTACAATGAGCAGTTCTTC. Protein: CAINESTSGRYTVKYNEQFF.

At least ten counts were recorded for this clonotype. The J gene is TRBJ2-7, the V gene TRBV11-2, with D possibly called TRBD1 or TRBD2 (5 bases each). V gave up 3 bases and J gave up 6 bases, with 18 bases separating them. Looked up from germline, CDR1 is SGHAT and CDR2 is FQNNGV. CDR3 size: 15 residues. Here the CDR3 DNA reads TGTGCCAGCAGCTTCTTTGATAAGACTACAGGCGAGCAGTACTTC. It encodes CASSFFDKTTGEQYF.